A single TCR beta chain is shown here with its context. TEMRA cells were FACS-enriched and CD8+ and CD4+ T cells negatively isolated. RNA totalling about 0.5 to 1 ug underwent reverse transcription with random hexamers. Across 54 Vbeta and 13 Jbeta, TCR beta CDR3 was amplified with immunoSEQ multiplex PCR. TCRdb re-derived calls from the immunoSEQ multiplex PCR reads in MiXCR, one entry per CDR3 protein. The sample holds about 150,000 distinct CDR3 sequences, around 96% seen once. The source of the sample is a study of CD8 T cells in Susac syndrome. The CDR3 covers 20 residues. V trimming: 3 bases; J trimming: 1 base; junction bases outside the gene matches: 19. Looked up from germline, CDR1 is KGHDR and CDR2 is SFDVKD.

This receptor was taken from a human donor with multiple sclerosis. Specimen: CD8+ T cells from PBMCs. This sequence joins TRBV24-1 and TRBJ1-2, with 7 bases identical to TRBD1. Here the CDR3 reads CATSDHSGGTPPSNNYGYTF. Here the CDR3 DNA reads TGTGCCACCAGTGATCATTCAGGGGGGACACCCCCGTCGAATAACTATGGCTACACCTTC.